Listed below are T cell receptor beta chains from one sample, sequenced in a study of blood T cells in healthy people across ages. Each CDR3 protein is one row after TCRdb ran MiXCR on the 5' RACE reads. Seen here are over a million distinct CDR3 sequences, roughly a quarter observed once, and the top ten hold around 0.75%. The sample was also linked to a second study, of T cells of mothers and their children.

The material sequenced was blood. These receptors were obtained from a girl aged 2-10 years in good health. The CDR3 runs from the conserved cysteine through the conserved F or W. The order of the fields is clone size, V gene, J gene, D gene, CDR3 length, CDR3 DNA, CDR3 protein. D genes are given only for firm matches. The size of a clone is reported for some rows only, either as once, few or many, or as a class for expanded clones.

abundance: NA
v_gene: TRBV20-1
j_gene: TRBJ2-1
d_gene: NA
len: 14
CDR3nt: TGCAGTGCTAGAGATTTTTTTTGGGGTAATGAGCAGTTCTTC
CDR3aa: CSARDFFWGNEQFF

abundance: few
v_gene: TRBV20-1
j_gene: TRBJ2-3
d_gene: NA
len: 15
CDR3nt: TGCAGTGCTAGAATCGAGGGGGAGAGCACAGATACGCAGTATTTT
CDR3aa: CSARIEGESTDTQYF

abundance: NA
v_gene: TRBV7-8
j_gene: TRBJ2-7
d_gene: TRBD1
len: 14
CDR3nt: TGTGCCAGCAGCCAAAGGACAGGGAGCCACGAGCAGTACTTC
CDR3aa: CASSQRTGSHEQYF

abundance: NA
v_gene: TRBV27
j_gene: TRBJ2-7
d_gene: TRBD2
len: 17
CDR3nt: TGTGCCAGCAGTCCCACGCCTCAGGGGACTAGGATCTACGAGCAGTACTTC
CDR3aa: CASSPTPQGTRIYEQYF

abundance: NA
v_gene: TRBV7-2
j_gene: TRBJ2-5
d_gene: TRBD2
len: 15
CDR3nt: TGTGCCAGCAACCCGACTAGCGGGACACAAGAGACCCAGTACTTC
CDR3aa: CASNPTSGTQETQYF

abundance: few
v_gene: TRBV20-1
j_gene: TRBJ2-4
d_gene: TRBD2
len: 15
CDR3nt: TGCAGTGCTAGAGATTCTAGCGGGGGGCTGGGCATTCAGTACTTC
CDR3aa: CSARDSSGGLGIQYF

abundance: few
v_gene: TRBV6-1
j_gene: TRBJ2-1
d_gene: NA
len: 16
CDR3nt: TGTGCCAGCAGTACATCTCCGGGACTGGCCTCGTCAGAGCAGTTCTTC
CDR3aa: CASSTSPGLASSEQFF

abundance: few
v_gene: TRBV20-1
j_gene: TRBJ1-1
d_gene: NA
len: 15
CDR3nt: TGCAGTGCTAGGGGGGGGTTGCGAGGGGGCACTGAAGCTTTCTTT
CDR3aa: CSARGGLRGGTEAFF

abundance: few
v_gene: TRBV9
j_gene: TRBJ2-3
d_gene: NA
len: 14
CDR3nt: TGTGCCAGCAGCGTAGGCGGGGGCGCAGATACGCAGTATTTT
CDR3aa: CASSVGGGADTQYF

abundance: NA
v_gene: TRBV20-1
j_gene: TRBJ2-5
d_gene: NA
len: 13
CDR3nt: TGCAGTGCTAGAGGGGGGGCAGGGGAGACCCAGTACTTC
CDR3aa: CSARGGAGETQYF

abundance: few
v_gene: TRBV6-6
j_gene: TRBJ1-5
d_gene: NA
len: 14
CDR3nt: TGTGCCAGCAGTTCCTACGGCTTCAATCAGCCCCAGCATTTT
CDR3aa: CASSSYGFNQPQHF

abundance: few
v_gene: TRBV5-1
j_gene: TRBJ2-1
d_gene: TRBD1
len: 17
CDR3nt: TGCGCCAGCAGCTTGGCCGAGGGGGCTAAAGTCTACAATGAGCAGTTCTTC
CDR3aa: CASSLAEGAKVYNEQFF

abundance: NA
v_gene: TRBV12-3/TRBV12-4
j_gene: TRBJ1-5
d_gene: NA
len: 13
CDR3nt: TGTGCCGGCAGTTTAGGCAACAATCAGCCCCAGCATTTT
CDR3aa: CAGSLGNNQPQHF

abundance: NA
v_gene: TRBV4-1
j_gene: TRBJ2-3
d_gene: NA
len: 16
CDR3nt: TGCGCCAGCAGCCAAGGGGACGGGGGATTCACAGATACGCAGTATTTT
CDR3aa: CASSQGDGGFTDTQYF

abundance: NA
v_gene: TRBV6-2/TRBV6-3
j_gene: TRBJ2-7
d_gene: TRBD2
len: 17
CDR3nt: TGTGCCAGCGGGCCCCACGGGGGGTTCCAGAGCTCCTACGAGCAGTACTTC
CDR3aa: CASGPHGGFQSSYEQYF

abundance: few
v_gene: TRBV6-5
j_gene: TRBJ2-7
d_gene: TRBD2
len: 17
CDR3nt: TGTGCCAGCAGTTACGAGTCTAGCGGGCCTATCTCCTACGAGCAGTACTTC
CDR3aa: CASSYESSGPISYEQYF

abundance: NA
v_gene: TRBV5-6
j_gene: TRBJ2-3
d_gene: TRBD2
len: 17
CDR3nt: TGTGCCAGCAGCTTGGTCGGGGGGAAAGGACGCACAGATACGCAGTATTTT
CDR3aa: CASSLVGGKGRTDTQYF